One and the same sample provided the 11 T cell receptor beta chains below, sequenced in a study of blood T cells in healthy people across ages. It was with a sample-barcoded 5' primer and a J-beta primer mix that a second PCR of roughly 7 to 12 cycles was run. In TCRdb, the 5' RACE reads were re-called with MiXCR into one record per CDR3 protein. Among around 1,900,000 distinct CDR3 sequences listed, roughly two fifths were seen once. The sample taken for sequencing was blood. All receptors derive from a human donor in good health.

This clonotype came up a few times. The chain joins TRBV10-3 to TRBJ2-3; no clear D. CDR3 length: 13 residues. The germline gives CDR1 ENHRY, CDR2 SYGVKD. The V and J ends lost 4 bases and 2 bases respectively, with 7 bases between them. As DNA, the CDR3 is TGTGCCATCAGTGTGGAGAACACAGATACGCAGTATTTT. Its translation: CAISVENTDTQYF.

This chain uses TRBV5-5 with TRBJ1-5; tentatively, D is TRBD1 (6 bases). V lost 0 bases to trimming and J lost 3 bases, with 7 bases between them. CDR1 is SGHKS, CDR2 YYEKEE, per germline (reference sequence). The CDR3 length is 14 residues. This chain's CDR3 is CASSLDRDNQPQHF. The CDR3 nucleotides are TGTGCCAGCAGCTTGGACAGGGACAATCAGCCCCAGCATTTT. Based on the CDR3 plus reference TRBV5-5 and TRBJ1-5, the full variable domain is DAGVTQSPTHLIKTRGQQVTLRCSPISGHKSVSWYQQVLGQGPQFIFQYYEKEERGRGNFPDRFSARQFPNYSSELNVNALLLGDSALYLCASSLDRDNQPQHFGDGTRLSIL.

Here the CDR3 reads CASSFRLASGTQYF. CDR3 in DNA: TGTGCCAGCAGTTTCCGACTAGCGTCAGGTACGCAGTATTTT. V and J are TRBV2 and TRBJ2-3; 8 bases match TRBD2. This CDR3 is 14 amino acids long. V lost 5 bases and J lost 8; bases outside the gene matches: 9. The germline V gene has CDR1 SNHLY and CDR2 FYNNEI.

This chain links TRBV5-5 with TRBJ1-1, with 9 bases identical to TRBD1. CDR1 is SGHKS and CDR2 is YYEKEE in the germline V gene (reference sequence). Germline trimming cut 4 bases from V and 0 bases from J; bases unmatched to any gene: 7. The CDR3 consists of 16 residues. The CDR3: CASSTWTGELNTEAFF. The CDR3 nucleotides read TGTGCCAGCAGCACGTGGACAGGGGAGTTGAACACTGAAGCTTTCTTT.

This clonotype was counted only a few times. The chain uses TRBV7-2 and TRBJ2-1; D is unresolved. The CDR3 totals 11 residues. Trimming shortened V by 0 bases and J by 9 bases, and 3 bases separated the two germline ends. Looked up from germline, CDR1 is SGHTA and CDR2 is FQGNSA. Here the CDR3 reads CASSLAIEQFF. Here the CDR3 DNA reads TGTGCCAGCAGCTTAGCTATTGAGCAGTTCTTC.

This clonotype has only a few counts. J is TRBJ2-3 and V is TRBV29-1; D not certain. Trimming took off 4 bases at V and 2 bases at J, with 10 bases between the two ends. CDR1 and CDR2 from the germline V gene are SQVTM and ANQGSEA. The CDR3 loop spans 13 amino acids. The DNA of the CDR3 is TGCAGCGTTGGTCACAGACACACAGATACGCAGTATTTT. It is translated as CSVGHRHTDTQYF.

The chain carries TRBV19 and TRBJ1-2; TRBD1 agrees at 10 bases. The length of the CDR3 is 15 residues. Germline V lookup: CDR1 LNHDA, CDR2 SQIVND (reference sequence). Trimming at V came to 6 bases and at J to 5 bases, leaving 9 bases not matched to a gene. CDR3: CASSWARTGGYGYTF. The CDR3, as DNA: TGTGCCAGTAGCTGGGCCCGGACAGGGGGATATGGCTACACCTTC.

Only a few counts were recorded for this clonotype. The genes are TRBV4-3 and TRBJ1-6; the D is unclear. The CDR3 consists of 15 residues. The germline V gene has CDR1 LGHNA and CDR2 YSLEER. V gave up 6 bases and J gave up 7 bases, with 16 bases separating them. For the CDR3, the DNA is TGCGCCAGCAGGGAACGTTACGCTAAAAATTCACCCCTCCACTTT. This translates into CASRERYAKNSPLHF.

The rearrangement joins TRBV7-9 to TRBJ1-2, with 9 bases aligning to TRBD1. The trim removed 7 bases at V and 8 bases at J, leaving 8 bases unmatched. Germline assignment: CDR1 SEHNR and CDR2 FQNEAQ (reference sequence). The CDR3 runs to 13 residues. The CDR3 nucleotides read TGTGCCAGCAATACGGACAGGGGTGGCGGCTACACCTTC. Translation: CASNTDRGGGYTF. Filled out from reference TRBV7-9 and TRBJ1-2, the complete variable domain reads DTGVSQNPRHKITKRGQNVTFRCDPISEHNRLYWYRQTLGQGPEFLTYFQNEAQLEKSRLLSDRFSAERPKGSFSTLEIQRTEQGDSAMYLCASNTDRGGGYTFGSGTRLTVV.

V and J are TRBV5-1 and TRBJ2-5; D gene uncertain. V was cut by 2 bases and J by 5 bases, with 10 bases left in between. Germline CDR1 SGHRS, CDR2 YFSETQ. CDR3 size: 13 residues. The CDR3 bases are TGCGCCAGCAGCTTTCTACTAACCGAGACCCAGTACTTC. Encoded protein: CASSFLLTETQYF.

There are a few counts of this clonotype. The chain couples TRBV6-5 to TRBJ2-7; tentatively, D is TRBD1 (6 bases). The CDR3 is 14 residues long. The ends were cut back, 6 bases at V and 0 bases at J, with 12 bases in the middle. Germline V gives CDR1 MNHEY, CDR2 SVGAGI. CDR3 sequence reads: CASRRQASSYEQYF. The CDR3, as DNA: TGTGCCAGCAGGAGACAGGCGAGCTCCTACGAGCAGTACTTC.